The entry below gives a single T cell receptor beta chain sequence along with its context. Its target is unknown. The sample comes from a study of OX40 agonist ivuxolimab in advanced cancers. About the research overall: Six ivuxolimab dose levels, 0.01 to 10 mg/kg, were given intravenously every 2 weeks.

The CDR3 runs 15 residues. The germline V and J ends were trimmed by 7 bases and 1 base, with 14 bases remaining between them. Germline V gene sequence: CDR1 MNHEY, CDR2 SVGAGI. Findings and limits, study-wide: Normalized T-cell clonal expansion was also low in some nonresponders. More expanded clones were found, on average, in CD8+ than in CD4+ T cells. At 0.1 to 3.0 mg/kg and by week 6, clonal expansion occurred in CD4+ and CD8+ blood T cells.

Sequencing used immunoSEQ multiplex PCR; TCRdb keeps in-frame clones, though not all of them. The table lists 55,000 to 75,000 clones, approximately 81% of them singletons. The TCR was taken from an adult with an advanced solid tumor such as melanoma, head and neck, liver or kidney cancer. V gene TRBV6-5 combines with J gene TRBJ1-5; weak D call: TRBD1 (5 bases). The source material was CD4+ or CD8+ T cells sorted from blood, sampled in a trial of the OX40 agonist ivuxolimab. Here the CDR3 reads CASKRGRESNQPQHF. The CDR3 DNA sequence: TGTGCCAGCAAGCGGGGACGAGAGAGCAATCAGCCCCAGCATTTT.